The 28 T cell receptor beta chains reported below all come from one sample, sequenced in a study of vaccination effects on CD4 cells after COVID-19. Sequencing in the ViraFEST assay came after antigen-specific CD4+ T cells had been expanded with viral peptide pools, which were used to stimulate PBMC. With approximately 10 days of culture completed, CD4+ T cells were isolated. Prior SARS-CoV-2 infection was absent in the vaccine recipients, as shown by negative nucleocapsid antibodies. The assay was immunoSEQ multiplex PCR, and TCRdb's table has in-frame clones only and misses some. The data contain about 73,000 clones, about four fifths of them singletons. Their specific antigens are unknown. This specimen consisted of CD4+ T cells from PBMCs cultured with HCoV-NL63 spike peptides, obtained before COVID-19 vaccination. The source is a human donor who received a COVID-19 vaccine.

The V and J genes are TRBV6-5 and TRBJ1-1; D gene ambiguous. V dropped 0 bases and J dropped 4 bases, with 6 bases sitting between them. Germline assignment: CDR1 MNHEY and CDR2 SVGAGI. This CDR3 has 13 residues. The CDR3, as DNA: TGTGCCAGCAGTTACTCGGATATCACTGAAGCTTTCTTT. Its translation is CASSYSDITEAFF.

To note about this clone: Other nucleotide sequences from this sample produce the same CDR3. V usage is TRBV5-8 and J usage is TRBJ2-5; unclear D gene. The V end lost 1 base, the J end lost 4 bases, and 2 bases lay between the germline ends. CDR3 size: 11 residues. Germline V gene sequence: CDR1 SGHTS, CDR2 YDEGEE. CDR3 region: CASSLRETQYF. CDR3 DNA sequence: TGTGCCAGCAGCTTGCGAGAGACCCAGTACTTC.

The chain is built from TRBV5-1 and TRBJ2-5; TRBD2 is a possible D gene (6 bases). Germline V CDR1 and CDR2: SGHRS, YFSETQ. Deletions cut 9 bases from V and 1 base from J, with 16 bases between. The CDR3 length is 14 residues. DNA of the CDR3: TGCGCCATCCGGCGGGGCGGAGGCCAAGAGACCCAGTACTTC. Its translation is CAIRRGGGQETQYF.

The chain links TRBV28 to TRBJ2-4; a weak D match, TRBD2 (7 bases). Germline V CDR1 and CDR2: MDHEN, SYDVKM. This CDR3 has 13 residues. The germline V and J ends were trimmed by 5 bases and 8 bases, with 13 bases remaining between them. CDR3 in DNA: TGTGCCAGCAGTCCGGGGGGCCGGGACATTCAGTACTTC. It yields the protein CASSPGGRDIQYF.

This rearrangement joins TRBV19 to TRBJ1-2; D ambiguous. V lost 5 bases, J lost 8 bases, and 15 bases lay in between. This CDR3 comprises 13 residues. The germline gives CDR1 LNHDA, CDR2 SQIVND (reference sequence). The CDR3 DNA reads as TGTGCCAGTAGTCCGCCCTACGACGGAGGCTACACCTTC. Its translation: CASSPPYDGGYTF.

The chain employs TRBV18 and TRBJ2-5; 11 bases agree with TRBD1. Germline assignment: CDR1 KGHSH and CDR2 LQKENI. The CDR3 is 15 amino acids. V was clipped by 3 bases and J by 6 bases; unmatched bases: 6. CDR3 DNA: TGTGCCAGCTCACCCGGGACAGGGGGTAAAAAGACCCAGTACTTC. Residues: CASSPGTGGKKTQYF.

This rearrangement joins TRBV14 to TRBJ1-1; 8 bases line up with TRBD1. This CDR3 contains 15 residues. Germline-derived CDR1 and CDR2 are SGHDN and FVKESK. The junction had 4 bases not matched to a gene; V was cut back by 4 bases and J by 0 bases. CDR3 in amino acids: CASSRWDRLNTEAFF. The CDR3 DNA follows: TGTGCCAGCAGCCGCTGGGACAGGCTGAACACTGAAGCTTTCTTT. Full variable domain (outside the CDR3, taken from reference TRBV14 and TRBJ1-1): EAGVTQFPSHSVIEKGQTVTLRCDPISGHDNLYWYRRVMGKEIKFLLHFVKESKQDESGMPNNRFLAERTGGTYSTLKVQPAELEDSGVYFCASSRWDRLNTEAFFGQGTRLTVV.

Regarding this clone: The CDR3 ends on some other residue instead of the conserved phenylalanine or tryptophan, so this is likely a read error. The limits of the CDR3 on the DNA are not certain, so only TCRdb's listed CDR3 is given. The chain is built from TRBV18 and TRBJ1-6; the DNA was not used to check the table's D call, TRBD1. Inclusive of both ends, the CDR3 amounts to 13 amino acids. CDR1 is KGHSH, CDR2 LQKENI, per germline. The CDR3 protein is CASSPSRDRGNLC.

The chain employs TRBV7-3 and TRBJ2-2; possibly TRBD1 for D (5 bases). Looked up from germline, CDR1 is SGHTA and CDR2 is FQGTGA. The CDR3 is made up of 14 amino acids. V was trimmed by 6 bases and J by 4 bases, leaving 12 bases between them. The CDR3 bases are TGTGCCAGCAGACCCTCTAGGGGCACCGGGGAGCTGTTTTTT. Residues: CASRPSRGTGELFF.

In this sample, this clone turned up a few times. CDR3 nucleotide sequence: TGTGCCAGCAGTGAAGCGGAGGTTGGCAATCAGCCCCAGCATTTT. The encoded protein is CASSEAEVGNQPQHF. This rearrangement joins TRBV2 to TRBJ1-5; D remains unclear. This CDR3 comprises 15 residues. Trimming removed 0 bases at V and 2 bases at J, with 8 bases between. CDR1 and CDR2 from the germline V gene are SNHLY and FYNNEI.

The chain joins TRBV6-6 to TRBJ2-5; no definite D call. Germline V gene sequence: CDR1 MNHNY, CDR2 SVGAGI (reference sequence). The CDR3 is made up of 16 amino acids. The V end lost 0 bases, the J end lost 3 bases, and 14 bases lay between the germline ends. CDR3 DNA sequence: TGTGCCAGCAGTTACTCGATGGGCGGAGAGAAAGAGACCCAGTACTTC. Translation gives CASSYSMGGEKETQYF.

The rearrangement joins TRBV20-1 to TRBJ1-1, with D unclear. The germline V and J ends were trimmed by 3 bases and 3 bases, with 5 bases remaining between them. The CDR3 length is 11 residues. Germline assignment: CDR1 DFQATT and CDR2 SNEGSKA (reference sequence). CDR3 in amino acids: CSARTDTEAFF. DNA for the CDR3: TGCAGTGCTAGGACCGACACTGAAGCTTTCTTT.

This chain joins TRBV18 and TRBJ1-4; unclear D gene. The CDR3 has 17 amino acids. Germline CDR1 and CDR2: KGHSH and LQKENI. Trimming left V 3 bases short and J 0 bases short, with 14 bases between. The chain's CDR3 is CASSPQSNVATNEKLFF. DNA of the CDR3: TGTGCCAGCTCACCCCAAAGCAACGTGGCAACTAATGAAAAACTGTTTTTT.

This chain joins TRBV5-1 and TRBJ2-1; D not certain. Trimming left V 0 bases short and J 5 bases short, with 6 bases between. From germline, CDR1 is SGHRS and CDR2 YFSETQ. The CDR3 length is 13 residues. CDR3 sequence: CASSLDSDNEQFF. For the CDR3, the DNA is TGCGCCAGCAGCTTGGACAGTGACAATGAGCAGTTCTTC.

The CDR3 sequence: CASSPNHGVRGNYGYTF. CDR3 bases: TGCGCCAGCAGCCCTAATCACGGTGTCAGGGGGAACTATGGCTACACCTTC. The chain joins TRBV5-1 to TRBJ1-2; the match to TRBD1 covers 7 bases. The germline gives CDR1 SGHRS, CDR2 YFSETQ. The CDR3 has 17 residues. V lost 4 bases and J lost 2; bases outside the gene matches: 14.

The gene calls are TRBV7-2 and TRBJ1-5, with unresolved D. The V end was cut by 7 bases, the J end by 4 bases, with 11 bases between. The CDR3 length is 13 residues. Per germline, CDR1 SGHTA and CDR2 FQGNSA. CDR3 loop: CASTPTGNQPQHF. CDR3 sequence (DNA): TGTGCCAGCACCCCTACGGGTAATCAGCCCCAGCATTTT.

This clone was counted between two and nine times. This sequence joins TRBV27 and TRBJ1-2; 8 bases align to TRBD1. From germline, CDR1 is MNHEY and CDR2 SMNVEV (reference sequence). J gave up 10 bases and V 5 bases, and 9 bases lay outside the gene matches. This CDR3 has 13 residues. CDR3 sequence: CASSPGQGLIYTF. The CDR3 nucleotides read TGTGCCAGCAGTCCTGGACAGGGTTTAATCTACACCTTC.

The chain carries TRBV3-1 (or the pseudogene TRBV3-2) and TRBJ2-1; D gene unclear. The germline V and J ends were trimmed by 4 bases and 5 bases, with 15 bases remaining between them. The length of the CDR3 is 15 residues. Germline V gives CDR1 LGHDT, CDR2 YNNKEL (reference sequence). In nucleotides, the CDR3 is TGTGCCAGCAGCCTATCGTCGCAGCTTCACAATGAGCAGTTCTTC. It codes for CASSLSSQLHNEQFF.

The gene calls are TRBV11-1 and TRBJ1-2; D may be TRBD1 (6 bases). The CDR3 runs to 15 residues. Deletions cut 4 bases from V and 4 bases from J, with 16 bases between. Germline V CDR1 and CDR2: SGHAT, FQDESV (reference sequence). Here the CDR3 DNA reads TGTGCCAGCAGCTCCCGGCCTACCAGGGGCTATGGCTACACCTTC. It translates to CASSSRPTRGYGYTF.

The V gene is TRBV29-1, the J gene TRBJ1-5, with a weak D call TRBD1 (5 bases). The ends were cut back, 4 bases at V and 6 bases at J, with 13 bases in the middle. Germline lookup yields CDR1 SQVTM and CDR2 ANQGSEA. The CDR3 totals 13 residues. The CDR3 loop is CSVAGDFSQPQHF. The CDR3 bases are TGCAGCGTTGCGGGGGACTTTAGTCAGCCCCAGCATTTT.

This chain connects TRBV28 to TRBJ1-4; D gene ambiguous. Germline CDR1 reads MDHEN; CDR2 reads SYDVKM. This CDR3 contains 13 residues. V gave up 2 bases and J gave up 8 bases, with 9 bases separating them. The CDR3 sequence: CASSLGSLEKLFF. CDR3 DNA: TGTGCCAGCAGTTTAGGATCTTTGGAAAAACTGTTTTTT.

The chain has TRBV14 and TRBJ1-5; D uncertain. This CDR3 has 14 amino acids. Trimming cost V 8 bases and J 0 bases, with 11 bases left between them. Germline CDR1 is SGHDN and CDR2 is FVKESK. In DNA, the CDR3 is TGTGCCAGCCCCCTCCCCGATAGCAATCAGCCCCAGCATTTT. It is translated as CASPLPDSNQPQHF.

J is TRBJ1-2 and V is TRBV2, with D unresolved. The CDR3 spans 12 residues. The V end was cut by 7 bases, the J end by 0 bases, with 6 bases between. Germline CDR1 SNHLY, CDR2 FYNNEI. For the CDR3, the DNA is TGTGCCAGCAACCCCACTAACTATGGCTACACCTTC. It specifies CASNPTNYGYTF.

The CDR3 region has the DNA TGTGCCAGCGACAGGTCCAGGCCGACAGATACGCAGTATTTT. Amino acids: CASDRSRPTDTQYF. The rearrangement joins TRBV2 to TRBJ2-3; tentative D call: TRBD1 (6 bases). Trimming left V 8 bases short and J 3 bases short, with 15 bases between. The germline CDR1 and CDR2 sequences are SNHLY and FYNNEI. CDR3 length: 14 residues. Drawing the rest from reference TRBV2 and TRBJ2-3, the complete variable domain is EPEVTQTPSHQVTQMGQEVILRCVPISNHLYFYWYRQILGQKVEFLVSFYNNEISEKSEIFDDQFSVERPDGSNFTLKIRSTKLEDSAMYFCASDRSRPTDTQYFGPGTRLTVL.

The CDR3 region has the DNA TGTGCCACCAGTGACCCGGGAACAGGGCATGGCTACACCTTC. It translates to CATSDPGTGHGYTF. The V and J genes are TRBV24-1 and TRBJ1-2; tentative D call: TRBD1 (6 bases). Germline V lookup: CDR1 KGHDR, CDR2 SFDVKD. Trimming left V 4 bases short and J 6 bases short, with 14 bases between. This CDR3 comprises 14 residues.

This chain connects TRBV19 to TRBJ2-7; the D gene could be TRBD1 or TRBD2 (5 bases each). The CDR3 spans 13 residues. From germline, CDR1 is LNHDA and CDR2 SQIVND (reference sequence). V lost 9 bases, J lost 5 bases, and 17 bases lay in between. In nucleotides, the CDR3 is TGTGCCAGCAGCCCAGGGCAGGGAGACGAGCAGTACGTC. Its protein is CASSPGQGDEQYV.

This clone was seen a handful of times. V usage is TRBV6-5 and J usage is TRBJ1-1, with D unclear. Trimming stripped 5 bases from V and 2 bases from J, with 9 bases between. Looked up from germline, CDR1 is MNHEY and CDR2 is SVGAGI. The CDR3 consists of 13 residues. This CDR3 is CASSHGRNTEAFF. The DNA for the CDR3 is TGTGCCAGCAGTCACGGACGTAACACTGAAGCTTTCTTT.

CDR3 sequence: CASSSSGDGSYEQYV. The CDR3 nucleotides read TGTGCCAGCTCATCTTCAGGAGACGGGTCCTACGAGCAGTACGTC. This rearrangement joins TRBV18 to TRBJ2-7; D not resolved. The CDR3 is 15 residues long. V was trimmed by 5 bases and J by 1 base, leaving 15 bases between them. CDR1 and CDR2 from the germline V gene are KGHSH and LQKENI.